The T cell receptor beta chain described here comes from a study of blood T cells in healthy people across ages (dated by TCRdb to about 2015). About the study as a whole: In model experiments, roughly one uniquely barcoded TCR beta cDNA molecule per two T cells was captured by template switching. Age-related changes in TCR beta repertoire diversity were measured in the study by deep sequencing normalized with unique cDNA molecular identifiers. Four age groups were formed from the donors: young (average approximately 15 years), middle-aged (approximately 40), aged (approximately 60) and long-lived (82). To avoid experimental bias, donors of different ages were randomly spread across the sequencing lanes. Two additional independent replicas of 1 million unique cDNA reads from the same blood draw were analyzed for two donors (one aged 18 to 30 and one aged 80 or older). Study-wide conclusions, independent of this receptor: Observed TCR beta diversity correlated strongly with the percentage of naive T cells measured by flow cytometry. As age increased, observed TCR beta diversity per million T cells dropped in a roughly linear way, and a significant reduction was already evident by age 40. Total diversity estimates from one million sequenced T cells were considered lower bounds and underestimates. Since profiling was done on bulk unsorted PBMCs, naive and antigen-experienced compartments could not be conclusively compared. Compared with the aged group, the long-lived group had more naive CD4+ T cells, fewer expanded clones and increased TCR diversity, suggesting age selection. Because donor CMV infection status was unknown, age-related changes in expanded clonotypes were potentially confounded.

From the cysteine up to the phenylalanine, the CDR3 has a length of 14 residues. Kept here is only the CDR3 DNA, which spans 42 bases and is read in frame from base 1. V loses 4 bases at its end and J loses 7 bases; junction bases beyond the gene matches: 7. The germline V gene encodes CDR1 MGHRA and CDR2 YSYEKL. Systemically healthy Caucasian individuals from Russia, approximately 39 in total and aged about 6 to 100 years, were included as donors. Each donor gave ten milliliters of peripheral blood, collected into EDTA-treated Vacutainer tubes. Ficoll-Paque density-gradient centrifugation was used to isolate PBMCs, with at least 6.5 million per sample. Trizol reagent was used to extract total RNA from the PBMCs, yielding at least 6 micrograms per sample. The percentages of naive CD45RAhigh/CD27high T cells were determined by flow cytometry on a PBMC aliquot from every donor. Library prep was done by 5' RACE. Sequencing relied on an Illumina HiSeq 2500. A second PCR of roughly 7 to 11 cycles was performed with a sample-barcoded 5' primer and a J-beta primer mix. A template-switch 5' adaptor carrying 12 random nucleotides introduced a unique molecular identifier onto each TCR beta cDNA molecule. Each sample yielded at least 3 million CDR3-containing paired-end reads. First-strand cDNA synthesis was performed from all RNA using the Mint cDNA synthesis kit, with priming by a TRBC-specific oligonucleotide. After uracil-DNA glycosylase treatment, a first 18-cycle PCR used universal primers M1SS and BC2_uni_R on all cDNA. On the study's bioinformatics: For normalization, 1 million high-quality reads were randomly selected from each sample, with every read carrying a distinct molecular identifier. Reads with shared molecular identifiers were discarded instead of being binned into consensus sequences. MiTCR, run with a Q25 quality threshold and the strictest error-elimination algorithm, handled CDR3 identification, clonotype clustering and error correction. A nonparametric unseen species model with Euler transformation was used to estimate a lower bound on total TCR beta diversity. TCRdb itself trimmed the public reads at Q25 with fastp, ran MiXCR and retained productive beta chains. Each record represents a unique CDR3 protein, reported with the most common genes and DNA among its rows. Clone size and V and J calls follow TCRdb, not the original study. The sample yields 910,000 or so distinct CDR3 sequences; just over 50% were counted once. Of the sample, about 22% falls within the top ten clones.

Comments on this clonotype: Its antigen is still unknown. Base qualities are not provided; no much larger clone lies one nucleotide away.

This clonotype originated in a woman aged 60-75 years in good health. Sequencing was carried out using blood. Recombination connected TRBV4-1 to TRBJ2-1, and TRBD1 aligns with 7 junction nucleotides. Here is the DNA: TGCGCCAGCAGCCGCGGACAGGTCTATAATGAGCAGTTCTTC. Its protein product is CASSRGQVYNEQFF.